The 19 T cell receptor beta chains in this list originate from one sample, sequenced in a study of metastatic and nonmetastatic thyroid tumors. From the PCR reads, TCRdb re-called clones with MiXCR. The table has about 38,000 clones, roughly 25% seen once. Thyroid surgery was performed in patients who had received no treatment beforehand. Specimen: blood. The receptors originated from a female donor with papillary thyroid cancer or a benign thyroid nodule (not recorded which). Some clones in this sample may be carry-over from other donors' samples.

Ten or more counts support this clone. A much larger clone is a single base away; this may be a read error. This chain links TRBV5-4 with TRBJ2-3; D gene uncertain. V lost 2 bases and J 2 bases, leaving 3 bases between the germline ends. This CDR3 region has 12 residues. Per the germline V gene, CDR1 is SGHNT and CDR2 is YYREEE (reference sequence). DNA of the CDR3: TGTGCCAGCAGCTTAAACACAGATACGCAGTATTTT. This codes for CASSLNTDTQYF.

This clone showed up many times. The genes are TRBV5-1 and TRBJ2-3; D uncertain. This CDR3 is 15 amino acids long. The V end was cut by 5 bases, the J end by 0 bases, with 13 bases between. Germline loops: CDR1 SGHRS, CDR2 YFSETQ. CDR3 DNA sequence: TGCGCCAGCAGAGTGGCCAATCCTAGCACAGATACGCAGTATTTT. This sequence encodes CASRVANPSTDTQYF.

In nucleotides, the CDR3 is TGTGCCAGCTCAGTGGGACTAGCTGGGGGCAAAAGGTATGAGCAGTTCTTC. Translated, it gives CASSVGLAGGKRYEQFF. V and J are TRBV12-3 or TRBV12-4 and TRBJ2-1, with 9 bases fitting TRBD2. This CDR3 spans 17 amino acids. Trimming cost V 8 bases and J 8 bases; bases outside gene matches: 19.

The chain is built from TRBV11-2 and TRBJ2-3, with TRBD1 matching 8 bases. CDR3 length equals 17 residues. From germline, CDR1 is SGHAT and CDR2 FQNNGV. The ends lost 6 bases at V and 2 bases at J; junction bases unmatched: 13. CDR3 nucleotide sequence: TGTGCCAGCAGTTTCTGCCAGGGGGCTGTGATCACAGATACGCAGTATTTT. Protein product: CASSFCQGAVITDTQYF. The full variable domain, completed using reference TRBV11-2 and TRBJ2-3, is EAGVAQSPRYKIIEKRQSVAFWCNPISGHATLYWYQQILGQGPKLLIQFQNNGVVDDSQLPKDRFSAERLKGVDSTLKIQPAKLEDSAVYLCASSFCQGAVITDTQYFGPGTRLTVL.

To note about this clone: One base away lies a much larger clone, so this may be a sequencing read error. The sample carries other DNA sequences with the same CDR3. The CDR3 here is CASRTTVGTDTQYF. The DNA of the CDR3 is TGCGCCAGCAGGACGACTGTGGGTACAGATACACAGTATTTT. The rearrangement uses TRBV5-1 and TRBJ2-3; D unresolved. CDR3 size: 14 residues. The germline CDR1 and CDR2 sequences are SGHRS and YFSETQ.

This clone has only a few counts. CDR3 DNA: TGTGCCAGTAGACAAACGCAGGGGGTAGGATATAATTCACCCCTCCACTTT. Translated: CASRQTQGVGYNSPLHF. This chain uses TRBV19 with TRBJ1-6, with 7 bases that match TRBD1. Trimming at V came to 6 bases and at J to 4 bases, leaving 12 bases not matched to a gene. The V gene's germline CDR1 is LNHDA and CDR2 SQIVND (reference sequence). The CDR3 loop spans 17 amino acids.

This clone has ten or more counts. Different DNA sequences within this sample yield the same CDR3. V is TRBV5-8 and J is TRBJ2-7, with no clear D. CDR3 length: 15 residues. Germline V gene lookup returns CDR1 SGHTS and CDR2 YDEGEE. The V end was cut by 6 bases, the J end by 0 bases, with 16 bases between. The CDR3 DNA is TGTGCCAGCATCTCTCGGGCCCTGAGCTCCTACGAGCAGTACTTC. It yields the protein CASISRALSSYEQYF.

The table lists this clone with many counts. V and J are TRBV5-1 and TRBJ1-4; D gene uncertain. Trimming stripped 0 bases from V and 5 bases from J, with 14 bases between. CDR1 and CDR2 (germline): SGHRS, YFSETQ. This CDR3 region has 16 residues. Here the CDR3 reads CASSLGLLEGNEKLFF. CDR3 sequence (DNA): TGCGCCAGCAGCTTGGGGCTCCTGGAGGGAAATGAAAAACTGTTTTTT.

The CDR3 sequence: CASSRGPGQWFEQYF. In DNA form, the CDR3 reads TGTGCCAGCAGCAGAGGTCCGGGACAGTGGTTCGAGCAGTACTTC. The chain employs TRBV11-2 and TRBJ2-7, with 7 bases that match TRBD1. Trimming at V came to 5 bases and at J to 6 bases, leaving 13 bases not matched to a gene. The CDR3 runs 15 residues. CDR1 is SGHAT, CDR2 FQNNGV, per germline.

In its sample, this clone was seen many times. A much more abundant neighbour one base away suggests this may be a read error. The chain employs TRBV5-1 and TRBJ2-7; unclear D gene. V lost 0 bases, J lost 2 bases, and 6 bases lay in between. Germline CDR1 reads SGHRS; CDR2 reads YFSETQ. This CDR3 has 13 amino acids. The CDR3 is CASSLGSAYEQYF. CDR3 in DNA: TGCGCCAGCAGCTTGGGCTCCGCCTACGAGCAGTACTTC.

This clone came up many times. V is TRBV12-3 or TRBV12-4 and J is TRBJ2-5; TRBD1 or TRBD2 may be the D gene (5 bases each). The CDR3 extends over 13 amino acids. V was clipped by 3 bases and J by 1 base, with 6 bases between them. CDR3 in DNA: TGTGCCAGCAGTTTTGGGGGCCAAGAGACCCAGTACTTC. It is translated as CASSFGGQETQYF.

This clone was detected ten times or more. This chain links TRBV6-1 with TRBJ1-1, with 7 bases matching TRBD1. The germline gives CDR1 MNHNS, CDR2 SASEGT. The CDR3 is 15 amino acids. J lost 1 base, V lost 6 bases, and 8 bases had no gene match. CDR3 region: CASSLRQGTNTEAFF. The CDR3, as DNA: TGTGCCAGCAGCCTGAGACAGGGTACGAACACTGAAGCTTTCTTT.

This clone has more than one count but fewer than ten. A read error is possible here, since a much larger clone lies one base away. V usage is TRBV21-1 and J usage is TRBJ2-1; TRBD2 reflects the table's D call only, with no check against the DNA. TRBV21-1 is given as a pseudogene. The CDR3 covers 20 residues. As DNA, the CDR3 is TGTGCCAGCAGCCAAGCGCCGGGACTAGCGGGAGCGCATTCCTACAATGAGCAGTTCTTC. Protein: CASSQAPGLAGAHSYNEQFF.

This clone has at least ten counts. The gene calls are TRBV11-1 and TRBJ2-7; TRBD1 might be the D (5 bases). CDR3 length: 16 amino acids. Trimming removed 2 bases at V and 5 bases at J, with 19 bases between. Germline V gene data show CDR1 as SGHAT and CDR2 as FQDESV (reference sequence). CDR3 nucleotides: TGTGCCAGCAGCTTAATGCAGGGATTGGGTAACCACGAGCAGTACTTC. This codes for CASSLMQGLGNHEQYF.

The chain links TRBV5-1 to TRBJ2-3; D is perhaps TRBD2 (5 bases). This CDR3 is 16 amino acids long. The V gene lost 0 bases and the J gene lost 4 bases, with 15 bases spanning the gap. Per germline, CDR1 SGHRS and CDR2 YFSETQ. The CDR3 DNA reads TGCGCCAGCAGCTTGGCGGCTAGCTGGATCTCAGATACGCAGTATTTT. As protein: CASSLAASWISDTQYF.

This clone has at least ten counts. This chain joins TRBV20-1 and TRBJ2-3, with no clear D. The germline gives CDR1 DFQATT, CDR2 SNEGSKA (reference sequence). The CDR3 has 12 residues. The V and J ends lost 6 bases and 0 bases respectively, with 7 bases between them. The CDR3 loop reads CSAHRSTDTQYF. CDR3 nucleotides: TGCAGTGCCCACCGTAGCACAGATACGCAGTATTTT.

This clone was counted once. The chain uses TRBV6-2 or TRBV6-3 and TRBJ2-2, with 14 bases lining up with TRBD2. The CDR3 sequence is 17 residues long. Per germline, CDR1 MNHEY and CDR2 SVGEGT. With 6 bases clipped from V and 4 bases from J, the junction kept 7 bases outside the gene matches. As DNA, the CDR3 is TGTGCCAGCAGCCTACACGGACTAGCGGGAGGCACCGGGGAGCTGTTTTTT. This sequence encodes CASSLHGLAGGTGELFF.

This clone is classed as medium-sized. The rearrangement uses TRBV2 and TRBJ1-5, with D uncertain. Trimming pared 4 bases from V and 6 bases from J, leaving 10 bases between. The CDR3 is made up of 13 amino acids. Germline V lookup: CDR1 SNHLY, CDR2 FYNNEI. The CDR3 loop is CASSAGVPQPQHF. CDR3 nucleotide sequence: TGTGCCAGCAGTGCTGGGGTTCCTCAGCCCCAGCATTTT. The complete variable domain, with remaining parts taken from reference TRBV2 and TRBJ1-5, reads EPEVTQTPSHQVTQMGQEVILRCVPISNHLYFYWYRQILGQKVEFLVSFYNNEISEKSEIFDDQFSVERPDGSNFTLKIRSTKLEDSAMYFCASSAGVPQPQHFGDGTRLSIL.

DNA of the CDR3: TGTGCCAGCACCGAAGCGGACGTGAGCTCCTACGAGCAGTACTTC. Its protein is CASTEADVSSYEQYF. The V gene is TRBV6-1, the J gene TRBJ2-7; tentative D call: TRBD2 (5 bases). Germline V CDR1 and CDR2: MNHNS, SASEGT. The CDR3 covers 15 residues. V was pared by 7 bases and J by 0 bases, with 16 bases between.